Listed here are 19 T cell receptor beta chains from one sample, sequenced in a study of OX40 agonist ivuxolimab in advanced cancers. The table came from immunoSEQ multiplex PCR; TCRdb's copy has only in-frame clones and leaves some out. This sample has 75,000 to 100,000 clones, with approximately 88% found just once. The input for sequencing was CD4+ or CD8+ T cells sorted from blood, taken in a trial of the OX40 agonist ivuxolimab. These receptors all come from an adult with an advanced solid tumor such as melanoma, head and neck, liver or kidney cancer.

J is TRBJ2-7 and V is TRBV6-1, with TRBD1 matching 7 bases. The V and J ends lost 5 bases and 2 bases, in that order; junction bases with no gene match: 9. CDR1 and CDR2 (germline): MNHNS, SASEGT. This CDR3 contains 15 residues. The CDR3 DNA reads TGTGCCAGCAGTTTTTATTCCGGGACAGCCTACGAGCAGTACTTC. This translates into CASSFYSGTAYEQYF.

In this sample, this clone turned up once. The rearrangement joins TRBV5-4 to TRBJ1-1; 7 bases align to TRBD1. Per germline, CDR1 SGHNT and CDR2 YYREEE (reference sequence). The CDR3 loop spans 15 amino acids. Unmatched junction bases numbered 9, after V lost 4 bases and J lost 3 bases. CDR3: CASSQGQAIYTEAFF. The CDR3 DNA reads TGTGCCAGCAGCCAAGGACAGGCGATCTACACTGAAGCTTTCTTT. Drawing the rest from reference TRBV5-4 and TRBJ1-1, the complete variable domain is ETGVTQSPTHLIKTRGQQVTLRCSSQSGHNTVSWYQQALGQGPQFIFQYYREEENGRGNFPPRFSGLQFPNYSSELNVNALELDDSALYLCASSQGQAIYTEAFFGQGTRLTVV.

This clone was detected once. The chain links TRBV4-1 to TRBJ1-3; a weak D match, TRBD1 (5 bases). Trimming removed 1 base from V and 9 bases from J, with 16 bases in between. Germline V lookup: CDR1 MGHRA, CDR2 YSYEKL. The CDR3 loop spans 15 amino acids. The CDR3 DNA follows: TGCGCCAGCAGCCAAGGGAACCCAGGGATTGGCACCATATATTTT. This gives the protein CASSQGNPGIGTIYF.

This chain links TRBV9 with TRBJ2-3; 7 nucleotides align to TRBD2. This CDR3 region has 13 residues. The V gene's germline CDR1 is SGDLS and CDR2 YYNGEE. Germline trimming cut 3 bases from V and 9 bases from J; bases unmatched to any gene: 7. The CDR3 DNA reads TGTGCCAGCAGCGCCGAAGAGCGGGGAACGCAGTATTTT. It translates to CASSAEERGTQYF. Full variable domain (rest looked up from reference TRBV9 and TRBJ2-3): DSGVTQTPKHLITATGQRVTLRCSPRSGDLSVYWYQQSLDQGLQFLIQYYNGEERAKGNILERFSAQQFPDLHSELNLSSLELGDSALYFCASSAEERGTQYFGPGTRLTVL.

This chain joins TRBV19 and TRBJ2-1; D remains ambiguous. Between the trimmed V and J ends, which lost 10 bases and 6 bases, there was a span of 7 bases. The CDR3 is 10 residues long. Germline V gene lookup returns CDR1 LNHDA and CDR2 SQIVND (reference sequence). The CDR3 coding sequence is TGTGCCACTAAATCCAATGAGCAGTTCTTC. It specifies CATKSNEQFF.

The chain employs TRBV28 and TRBJ2-1; D remains unclear. Trimming stripped 7 bases from V and 6 bases from J, with 13 bases between. Germline V gives CDR1 MDHEN, CDR2 SYDVKM. CDR3 length: 13 residues. CDR3 region: CASTQVYANEQFF. As DNA, the CDR3 is TGTGCCAGCACCCAGGTTTACGCCAATGAGCAGTTCTTC.

In its sample, this clone was seen a few times. The V and J genes are TRBV5-1 and TRBJ1-1; D not certain. V was pared by 0 bases and J by 3 bases, with 3 bases between. This CDR3 contains 12 residues. Germline V gene lookup returns CDR1 SGHRS and CDR2 YFSETQ. The DNA for the CDR3 is TGCGCCAGCAGCTTGGGTTACACTGAAGCTTTCTTT. Its protein is CASSLGYTEAFF.

The V gene is TRBV2, the J gene TRBJ1-5; 10 nucleotides line up with TRBD1. The CDR3 consists of 15 residues. V shed 4 bases and J 6 bases; nucleotides not matched to a gene: 6. Germline assignment: CDR1 SNHLY and CDR2 FYNNEI. The CDR3 is CASSGRQGAGQPQHF. The CDR3 region has the DNA TGTGCCAGCAGTGGGAGACAGGGGGCAGGTCAGCCCCAGCATTTT.

This clone was seen a few times. CDR3 DNA: TGCAGCGTCACAGGGAAAAGTACTTATGGCTACACCTTC. Protein: CSVTGKSTYGYTF. The rearrangement joins TRBV29-1 to TRBJ1-2, with a tentative D call TRBD1 (6 bases). This CDR3 is 13 amino acids long. Germline values: CDR1 SQVTM, CDR2 ANQGSEA. The V end lost 6 bases, the J end lost 5 bases, and 16 bases lay between the germline ends.

This chain uses TRBV7-2 with TRBJ1-4; tentatively, D is TRBD1 (5 bases). Deletions cut 5 bases from V and 8 bases from J, with 12 bases between. This CDR3 is built from 13 residues. Per the germline V gene, CDR1 is SGHTA and CDR2 is FQGNSA. The CDR3 loop is CASSLFGGEKLFF. The DNA for the CDR3 is TGTGCCAGCAGCCTCTTCGGGGGGGAAAAACTGTTTTTT.

The rearrangement joins TRBV10-2 to TRBJ1-2; 9 nucleotides line up with TRBD1. Trimming removed 2 bases from V and 3 bases from J; junction bases left unmatched: 1. Germline-derived CDR1 and CDR2 are WSHSY and SAAADI. This CDR3 has 14 amino acids. CDR3 in DNA: TGCGCCAGCAGTGAGGGACAGGGGTACTATGGCTACACCTTC. It translates to CASSEGQGYYGYTF.

The chain joins TRBV7-6 to TRBJ1-1; a weak D match, TRBD1 (5 bases). Trimming cost V 1 base and J 2 bases, with 8 bases left between them. CDR3 length: 14 amino acids. Germline-derived CDR1 and CDR2 are SGHVS and FNYEAQ. CDR3 DNA sequence: TGTGCCAGCAGCTTAGGACAGAAAAACACTGAAGCTTTCTTT. Translating it yields CASSLGQKNTEAFF.

The rearrangement joins TRBV4-3 to TRBJ1-1; D possibly corresponds to TRBD1 (5 bases). Germline assignment: CDR1 LGHNA and CDR2 YSLEER. Deletions cut 1 base from V and 4 bases from J, with 7 bases between. This CDR3 has 13 amino acids. The CDR3 loop reads CASSQGGFTEAFF. In DNA, the CDR3 is TGCGCCAGCAGCCAAGGGGGGTTCACTGAAGCTTTCTTT.

The CDR3 DNA reads as TGTGCCACCCACGGGGCAGGGATACAAGAGACCCAGTACTTC. Translation gives CATHGAGIQETQYF. This chain connects TRBV7-2 to TRBJ2-5, with D perhaps assigned TRBD1 or TRBD2 (5 bases each). Between the trimmed V and J ends, which lost 10 bases and 2 bases, there was a span of 17 bases. Per the germline V gene, CDR1 is SGHTA and CDR2 is FQGNSA. The CDR3 loop spans 14 amino acids.

In this sample, this clone turned up a few times. The chain couples TRBV19 to TRBJ1-1; D is possibly TRBD1 (6 bases). This CDR3 has 14 residues. Trimming removed 4 bases at V and 1 base at J, with 10 bases between. The germline gives CDR1 LNHDA, CDR2 SQIVND (reference sequence). This CDR3 is CASSRTVGNTEAFF. CDR3 in DNA: TGTGCCAGTAGTAGGACAGTGGGGAACACTGAAGCTTTCTTT.

This clone was detected only once. This rearrangement joins TRBV10-3 to TRBJ2-7; the match to TRBD2 covers 10 bases. After removal of 2 bases from V and 3 bases from J, the junction contained 16 bases not matched to a gene. Germline V CDR1 and CDR2: ENHRY, SYGVKD. The CDR3 length is 19 residues. In nucleotides, the CDR3 is TGTGCCATCAGTGAGCCCTCCCCCTCTAGCGGGGGCCCTCGCTACGAGCAGTACTTC. This sequence encodes CAISEPSPSSGGPRYEQYF.

V is TRBV11-2 and J is TRBJ2-4, with D possibly called TRBD1 or TRBD2 (5 bases each). With 5 bases removed from V and 6 bases from J, the gap between germline ends came to 14 bases. The germline gives CDR1 SGHAT, CDR2 FQNNGV. The CDR3 totals 14 residues. The CDR3 sequence: CASSARWGRNIQYF. The CDR3 DNA is TGTGCCAGCAGCGCCCGATGGGGGAGAAACATTCAGTACTTC.

V and J are TRBV5-1 and TRBJ1-5, with 7 bases lining up with TRBD1. The CDR3 runs 14 residues. The germline V gene has CDR1 SGHRS and CDR2 YFSETQ. The J segment lost 3 bases and the V segment lost 4 bases, leaving 4 bases of the junction unmatched. The CDR3 nucleotides read TGCGCCAGCAGCGTGGGGACAGACAATCAGCCCCAGCATTTT. Its protein product is CASSVGTDNQPQHF.

This chain connects TRBV10-2 to TRBJ1-4; TRBD1 might be the D (5 bases). The length of the CDR3 is 15 residues. Per germline, CDR1 WSHSY and CDR2 SAAADI. Trimming took 0 bases from V and 7 from J, leaving 12 bases between them. For the CDR3, the DNA is TGCGCCAGCAGTGAGTCGAGAGGGGTGGGTGAAAAACTGTTTTTT. Its protein product is CASSESRGVGEKLFF.